This T cell receptor (beta chain) was retrieved from a study of blood T cells in healthy people across ages. V was pared by 7 bases and J by 4 bases, with 15 bases between. This CDR3 is 13 amino acids long. The germline CDR1 and CDR2 sequences are DFQATT and SNEGSKA (reference sequence). This clonotype was counted a single time. A second about 7 to 12 cycle PCR used barcoded and J-beta primers. TCRdb processed the 5' RACE reads anew with MiXCR; each CDR3 protein has one entry. The data show about 640,000 distinct CDR3 sequences, with around three fifths seen just once and over 30% held by the top ten.

The sequencing sample was made of blood. The receptor's source is a man aged 55 to 70 in good health. The V and J genes are TRBV20-1 and TRBJ2-3, with D unclear. The DNA for the CDR3 is TGCAGTGGAGTTTCCCGGAAGGCAGATACGCAGTATTTT. Its protein is CSGVSRKADTQYF.